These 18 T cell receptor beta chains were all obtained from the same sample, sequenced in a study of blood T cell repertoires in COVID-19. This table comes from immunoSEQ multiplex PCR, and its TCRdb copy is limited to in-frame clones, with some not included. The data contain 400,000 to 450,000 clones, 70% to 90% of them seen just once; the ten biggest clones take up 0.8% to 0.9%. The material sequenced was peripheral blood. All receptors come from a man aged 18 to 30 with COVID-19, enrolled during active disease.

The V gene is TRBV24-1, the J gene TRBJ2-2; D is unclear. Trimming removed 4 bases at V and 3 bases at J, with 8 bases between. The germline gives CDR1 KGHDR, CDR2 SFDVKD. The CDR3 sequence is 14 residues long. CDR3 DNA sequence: TGTGCCACCAGTGAGCCTATATACACCGGGGAGCTGTTTTTT. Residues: CATSEPIYTGELFF.

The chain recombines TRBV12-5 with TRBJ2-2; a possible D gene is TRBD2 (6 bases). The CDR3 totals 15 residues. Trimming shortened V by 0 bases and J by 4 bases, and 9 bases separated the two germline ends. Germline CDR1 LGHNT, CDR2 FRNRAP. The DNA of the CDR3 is TGTGCTAGTGGTTTGGTACTAGCTCGCACCGGGGAGCTGTTTTTT. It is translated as CASGLVLARTGELFF. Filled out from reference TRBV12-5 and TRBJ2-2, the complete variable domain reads DARVTQTPRHKVTEMGQEVTMRCQPILGHNTVFWYRQTMMQGLELLAYFRNRAPLDDSGMPKDRFSAEMPDATLATLKIQPSEPRDSAVYFCASGLVLARTGELFFGEGSRLTVL.

The CDR3 is CASSPDNRGSGELFF. In DNA form, the CDR3 reads TGCGCCAGCAGCCCCGACAACCGTGGCTCCGGGGAGCTGTTTTTT. V gene TRBV5-1 combines with J gene TRBJ2-2; D gene unclear. Trimming took 4 bases from V and 6 from J, leaving 16 bases between them. The CDR3 is made up of 15 amino acids. The V gene's germline CDR1 is SGHRS and CDR2 YFSETQ.

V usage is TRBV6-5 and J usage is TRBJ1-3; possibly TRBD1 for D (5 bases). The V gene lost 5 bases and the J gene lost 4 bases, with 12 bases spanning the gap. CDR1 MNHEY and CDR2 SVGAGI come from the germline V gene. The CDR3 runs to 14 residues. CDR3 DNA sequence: TGTGCCAGCAGTCCAGGGAACCGGGGAAACACCATATATTTT. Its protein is CASSPGNRGNTIYF.

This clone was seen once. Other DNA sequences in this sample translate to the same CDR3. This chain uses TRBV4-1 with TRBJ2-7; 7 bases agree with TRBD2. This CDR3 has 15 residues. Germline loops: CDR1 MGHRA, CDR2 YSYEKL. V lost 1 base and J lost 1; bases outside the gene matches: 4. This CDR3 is CASSQVASGSYEQYF. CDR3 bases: TGCGCCAGCAGCCAAGTTGCTAGCGGTTCCTACGAGCAGTACTTC.

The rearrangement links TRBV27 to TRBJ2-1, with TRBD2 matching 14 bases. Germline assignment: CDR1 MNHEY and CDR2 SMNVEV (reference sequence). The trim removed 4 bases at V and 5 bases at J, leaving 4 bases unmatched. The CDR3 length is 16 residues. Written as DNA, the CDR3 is TGTGCCAGCAGTTCAGGGACTAGCGGGAGCCACAATGAGCAGTTCTTC. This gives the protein CASSSGTSGSHNEQFF.

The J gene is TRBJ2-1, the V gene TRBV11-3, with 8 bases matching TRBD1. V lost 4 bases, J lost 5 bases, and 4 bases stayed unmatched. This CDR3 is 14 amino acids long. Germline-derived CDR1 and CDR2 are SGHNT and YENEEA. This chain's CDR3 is CASSSLDRDNEQFF. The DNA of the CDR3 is TGTGCCAGCAGCTCTCTGGACAGGGACAATGAGCAGTTCTTC. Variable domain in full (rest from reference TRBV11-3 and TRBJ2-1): EAGVVQSPRYKIIEKKQPVAFWCNPISGHNTLYWYLQNLGQGPELLIRYENEEAVDDSQLPKDRFSAERLKGVDSTLKIQPAELGDSAVYLCASSSLDRDNEQFFGPGTRLTVL.

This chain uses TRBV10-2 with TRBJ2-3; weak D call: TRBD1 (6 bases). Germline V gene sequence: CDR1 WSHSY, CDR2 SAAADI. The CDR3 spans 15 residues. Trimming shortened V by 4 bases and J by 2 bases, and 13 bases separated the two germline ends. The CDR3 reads CASSGTWGHTDTQYF. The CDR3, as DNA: TGCGCCAGCAGTGGGACATGGGGGCACACAGATACGCAGTATTTT.

Written as DNA, the CDR3 is TGTGCCAGCACGAGACGGACAGGGACTGAAAAACTGTTTTTT. This gives the protein CASTRRTGTEKLFF. The chain recombines TRBV2 with TRBJ1-4; TRBD1 matches 8 bases. Germline lookup yields CDR1 SNHLY and CDR2 FYNNEI. This CDR3 has 14 residues. V lost 7 bases to trimming and J lost 7 bases; unmatched junction nucleotides: 8.

The chain's CDR3 is CASSQDLTAKDTEAFF. CDR3 coding DNA: TGCGCCAGCAGCCAAGATTTGACAGCCAAGGACACTGAAGCTTTCTTT. The chain has TRBV4-1 and TRBJ1-1, with D tentatively TRBD1 (5 bases). The CDR3 is made up of 16 amino acids. Germline V gene lookup returns CDR1 MGHRA and CDR2 YSYEKL. Trimming cost V 0 bases and J 3 bases, with 14 bases left between them.

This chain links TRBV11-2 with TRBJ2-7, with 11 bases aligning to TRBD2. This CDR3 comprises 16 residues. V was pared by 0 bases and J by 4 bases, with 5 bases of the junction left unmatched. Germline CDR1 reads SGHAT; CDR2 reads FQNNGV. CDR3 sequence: CASSLDFSGGAYEQYF. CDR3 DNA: TGTGCCAGCAGCTTAGACTTTAGCGGGGGGGCGTACGAGCAGTACTTC.

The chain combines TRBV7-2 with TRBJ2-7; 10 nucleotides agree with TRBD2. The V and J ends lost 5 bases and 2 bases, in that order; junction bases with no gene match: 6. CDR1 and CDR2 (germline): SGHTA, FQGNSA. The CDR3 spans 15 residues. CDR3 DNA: TGTGCCAGCAGCGCCGGGACTAGCGTAGCCTACGAGCAGTACTTC. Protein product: CASSAGTSVAYEQYF.

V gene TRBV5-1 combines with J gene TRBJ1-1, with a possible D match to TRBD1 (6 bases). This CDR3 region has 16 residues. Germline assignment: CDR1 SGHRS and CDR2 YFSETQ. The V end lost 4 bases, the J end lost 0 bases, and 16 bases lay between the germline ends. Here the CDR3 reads CASSPDVQGMNTEAFF. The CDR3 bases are TGCGCCAGCAGCCCGGACGTACAGGGAATGAACACTGAAGCTTTCTTT.

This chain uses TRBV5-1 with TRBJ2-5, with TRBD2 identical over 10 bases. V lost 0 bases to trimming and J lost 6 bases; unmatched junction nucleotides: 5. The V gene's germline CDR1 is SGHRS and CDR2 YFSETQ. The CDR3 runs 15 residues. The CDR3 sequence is CASSLAGTSVKTQYF. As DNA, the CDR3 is TGCGCCAGCAGCTTGGCCGGGACTAGCGTAAAGACCCAGTACTTC.

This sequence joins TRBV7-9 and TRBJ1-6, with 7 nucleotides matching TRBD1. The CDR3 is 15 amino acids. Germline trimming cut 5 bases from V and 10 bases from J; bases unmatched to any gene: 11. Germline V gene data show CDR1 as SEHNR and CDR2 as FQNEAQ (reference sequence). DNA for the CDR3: TGTGCCAGCAGCGGGAACAGGGGAACTAACTCACCCCTCCACTTT. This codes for CASSGNRGTNSPLHF.

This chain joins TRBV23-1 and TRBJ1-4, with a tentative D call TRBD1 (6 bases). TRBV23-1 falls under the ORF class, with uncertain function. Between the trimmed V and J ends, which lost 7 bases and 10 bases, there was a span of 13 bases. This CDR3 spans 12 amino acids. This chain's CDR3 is CASTNYRVKLFF. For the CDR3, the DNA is TGCGCCAGCACGAACTACAGGGTAAAACTGTTTTTT.

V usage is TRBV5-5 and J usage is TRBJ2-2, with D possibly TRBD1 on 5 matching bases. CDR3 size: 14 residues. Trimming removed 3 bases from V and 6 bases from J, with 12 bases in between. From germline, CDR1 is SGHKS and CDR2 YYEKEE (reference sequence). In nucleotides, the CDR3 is TGTGCCAGCAGCTACGGATGGGGCCCCGGGGAGCTGTTTTTT. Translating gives CASSYGWGPGELFF.

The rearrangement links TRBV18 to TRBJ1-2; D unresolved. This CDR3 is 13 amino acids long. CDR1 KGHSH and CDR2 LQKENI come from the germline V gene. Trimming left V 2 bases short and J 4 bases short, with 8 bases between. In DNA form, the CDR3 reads TGTGCCAGCTCACCAGGGGAGCGCTATGGCTACACCTTC. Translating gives CASSPGERYGYTF.